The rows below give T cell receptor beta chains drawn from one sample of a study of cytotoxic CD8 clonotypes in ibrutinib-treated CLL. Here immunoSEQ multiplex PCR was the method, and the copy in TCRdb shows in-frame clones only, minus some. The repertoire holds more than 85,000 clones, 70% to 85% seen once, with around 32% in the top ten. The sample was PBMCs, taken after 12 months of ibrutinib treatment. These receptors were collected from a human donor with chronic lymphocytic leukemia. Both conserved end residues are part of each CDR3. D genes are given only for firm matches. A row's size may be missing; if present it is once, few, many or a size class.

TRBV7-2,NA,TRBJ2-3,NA,TGTGCCAGCAGCTTGGCGGGCGGGATCACAGATACGCAGTATTTT,CASSLAGGITDTQYF
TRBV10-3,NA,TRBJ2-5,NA,TGTGCCATCAGTGGAACCTTGTCTGGGACCCAGTACTTC,CAISGTLSGTQYF
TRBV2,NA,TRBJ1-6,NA,TGTGCCAGCAGTGGGTCCGGGGGAAATAATTCACCCCTCCACTTT,CASSGSGGNNSPLHF
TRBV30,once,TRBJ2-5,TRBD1,TGTGCCAGCACAGGGGCGGGAGAGACCCAGTACTTC,CASTGAGETQYF
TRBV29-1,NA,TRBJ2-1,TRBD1,TGCAGCGTGGGACAGGGCCAGTTCTTC,CSVGQGQFF
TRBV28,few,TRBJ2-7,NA,TGTGCCAGCAGCCCAGGGTACTACGAGCAGTACTTC,CASSPGYYEQYF
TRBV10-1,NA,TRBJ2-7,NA,TGCGCCAGCAGTGAGTCACAGCGCTTGTGGGAGCAGTACTTC,CASSESQRLWEQYF
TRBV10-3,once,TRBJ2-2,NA,TGTGCCATCAGTGAGCCCAATACCCCAGGGGCGACGAACACCGGGGAGCTGTTTTTT,CAISEPNTPGATNTGELFF
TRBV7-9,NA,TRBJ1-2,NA,TGTGCCAGCAGCTTAAACAGGGAAACGAATGGCTACACCTTC,CASSLNRETNGYTF
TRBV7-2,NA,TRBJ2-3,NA,TGTGCCAGCACACGCGGGATAGATACTAGCACAGATACGCAGTATTTT,CASTRGIDTSTDTQYF
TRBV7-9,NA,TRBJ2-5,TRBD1,TGTGCCAGCAGCTTATCAGGGGGAGAGACCCAGTACTTC,CASSLSGGETQYF
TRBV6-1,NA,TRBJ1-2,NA,TGTGCCAGCAGTCGGGAGGGGGTGAGTGGCTACACCTTC,CASSREGVSGYTF
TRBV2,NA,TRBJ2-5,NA,TGTGCCAGCAGCGCTCCAGCGAGAAAAGAGACCCAGTACTTC,CASSAPARKETQYF
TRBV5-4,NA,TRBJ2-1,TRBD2,TGTGCCAGCAAGATGAGCGGGGGTGTTTACAATGAGCAGTTCTTC,CASKMSGGVYNEQFF
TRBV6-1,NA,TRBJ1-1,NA,TGTGCCAGCAGATCACTCATGAACACTGAAGCTTTCTTT,CASRSLMNTEAFF
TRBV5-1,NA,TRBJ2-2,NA,TGCGCCAGCAGCAAGGGACGAACGAACACCGGGGAGCTGTTTTTT,CASSKGRTNTGELFF
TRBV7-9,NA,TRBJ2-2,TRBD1,TGTGCCAGCAGCTTAGCCGGGACAGGGTCCCCCGGGGAGCTGTTTTTT,CASSLAGTGSPGELFF
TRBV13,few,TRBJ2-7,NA,TGTGCCAGCAGCTACTCCTACGAGCAGTACTTC,CASSYSYEQYF
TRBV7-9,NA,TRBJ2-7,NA,TGTGCCAGCAGCTTAGACGGGGGCGGGGTCGCCTACGAGCAGTACTTC,CASSLDGGGVAYEQYF
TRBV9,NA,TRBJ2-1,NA,TGTGCCAGCAGCCCCTGGCAGGGCACATACAATGAGCAGTTCTTC,CASSPWQGTYNEQFF
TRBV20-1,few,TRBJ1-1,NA,TGCAGTGTACAGCCGAACACTGAAGCTTTCTTT,CSVQPNTEAFF
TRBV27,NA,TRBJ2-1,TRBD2,TGTGCCAGCAGTCACCCGATAGCGGGGGCTGGCAATGAGCAGTTCTTC,CASSHPIAGAGNEQFF
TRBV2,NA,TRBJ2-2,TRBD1,TGTGCCAGCAGTGAGGTCCAGGGGGCTGTCGGGGAGCTGTTTTTT,CASSEVQGAVGELFF
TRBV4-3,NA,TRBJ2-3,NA,TGCGCCAGCAGCCAAGATCTCGGTACAGATACGCAGTATTTT,CASSQDLGTDTQYF
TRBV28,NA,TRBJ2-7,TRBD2,TGTGCCAGCAGTATACGCGGGGGGGCTTCCTACGAGCAGTACTTC,CASSIRGGASYEQYF
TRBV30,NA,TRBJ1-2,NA,TGTGCCTGGAATGGACAAGGCGGCTACACCTTC,CAWNGQGGYTF
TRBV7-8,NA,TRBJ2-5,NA,TGTGCCAGCAGCCCCCGAGGTGGCGGGGGGCTCAGGGGGGAGACCCAGTACTTC,CASSPRGGGGLRGETQYF
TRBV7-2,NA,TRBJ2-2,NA,TGTGCCAGCAGCTTATGGGGGAACACCGGGGAGCTGTTTTTT,CASSLWGNTGELFF
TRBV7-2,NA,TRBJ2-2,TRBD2,TGTGCCAGCAGCTTAAGCGGGGGGCGGAAAAACGGGGAGCTGTTTTTT,CASSLSGGRKNGELFF
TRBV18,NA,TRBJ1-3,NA,TGTGCCAGCTCACTTTTGGGGGCGAGTGGAAACACCATATATTTT,CASSLLGASGNTIYF
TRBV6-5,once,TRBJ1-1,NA,TGTGCCACACTGCACGGGGCCGCGTTTGAAGCTTTCTTT,CATLHGAAFEAFF
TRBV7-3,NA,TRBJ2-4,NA,TGTGCCAGCAGCCCCCAGGGGGGTCGAAACATTCAGTACTTC,CASSPQGGRNIQYF
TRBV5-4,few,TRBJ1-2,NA,TGTGCCAGCAGCGGCACAGGGCTGGGAGGCTACACCTTC,CASSGTGLGGYTF
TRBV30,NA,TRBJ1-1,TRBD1,TGTGCCTGGAGCCAGTCCCGGGACAGGGGATGGGGTGTTCGGAACACTGAAGCTTTCTTT,CAWSQSRDRGWGVRNTEAFF
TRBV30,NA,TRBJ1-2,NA,TGTGCCTGGAGTGGGACCTATGGCTACACCTTC,CAWSGTYGYTF
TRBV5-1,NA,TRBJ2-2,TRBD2,TGCGCCAGCAGCTATGGGACTAGCGGGGGTTTTGCCGGGGAGCTGTTTTTT,CASSYGTSGGFAGELFF
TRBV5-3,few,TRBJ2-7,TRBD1,TGTGCCAGAAGCTTGAGAGGGGGCGATAAGGCCTACGAGCAGTACTTC,CARSLRGGDKAYEQYF
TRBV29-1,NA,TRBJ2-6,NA,TGCAGCGTCTTGACCCTCCCTGGGGCCAACGTCCTGACTTTC,CSVLTLPGANVLTF
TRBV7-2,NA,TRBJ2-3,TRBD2,TGTGCCAGCAGTCCACAGCCACTAGCGGGGGTTGGAGCAGATACGCAGTATTTT,CASSPQPLAGVGADTQYF
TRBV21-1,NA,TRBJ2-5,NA,TGTGCCAGCAGCAAAGTTGGTGGAGGGGTGGGAGAGACCCAGTACTTC,CASSKVGGGVGETQYF
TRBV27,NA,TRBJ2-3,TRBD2,TGTGCCAGCAGTCATGGTAGCGGGGGGGCAGATACGCAGTATTTT,CASSHGSGGADTQYF
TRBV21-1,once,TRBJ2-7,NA,TGTGCCAGCAGGAACAGGGGTCACGAGCAGTACTTC,CASRNRGHEQYF
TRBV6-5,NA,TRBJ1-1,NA,TGTGCCAGCAGTTATGTGGACAGCTGGGAGAACACTGAAGCTTTCTTT,CASSYVDSWENTEAFF
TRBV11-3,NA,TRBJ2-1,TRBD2,TGTGCCAGCAGCGTATACGGGACTACCAATGAGCAGTTCTTC,CASSVYGTTNEQFF
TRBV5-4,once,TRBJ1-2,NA,TGTGCCAGCAGCTCACAGAGTGACTATGGCTACACCTTC,CASSSQSDYGYTF
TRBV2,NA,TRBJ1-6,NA,TGTGCCAGCAGCCCAATCAGCCGAGGGGTCAATTCACCCCTCCACTTT,CASSPISRGVNSPLHF
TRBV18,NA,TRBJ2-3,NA,TGTGCCAGCTCACCACCGTTTAATACAGCAAATACGCAGTATTTT,CASSPPFNTANTQYF
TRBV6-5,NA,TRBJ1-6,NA,TGTGCCAGCTCTCCCCGGGGGTCACCCCTCCACTTT,CASSPRGSPLHF
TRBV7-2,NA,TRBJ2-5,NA,TGTGCCAGCAGCTTAGAGTACCAAGAGACCCAGTACTTC,CASSLEYQETQYF
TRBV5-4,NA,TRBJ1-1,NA,TGTGCCAGCAGCTTGGGGGGAGATAACCTTAACACTGAAGCTTTCTTT,CASSLGGDNLNTEAFF
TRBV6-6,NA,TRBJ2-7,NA,TGTGCCAGCAGTTATTCAGACAGCTCCTACGAGCAGTACTTC,CASSYSDSSYEQYF
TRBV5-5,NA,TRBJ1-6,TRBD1,TGTGCCAGCAGCCCGGACAGGGGGCGATCACCCCTCCACTTT,CASSPDRGRSPLHF
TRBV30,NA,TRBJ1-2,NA,TGTGCCTGGAGTGTCCCCCCGGACAGCTACACCTTC,CAWSVPPDSYTF
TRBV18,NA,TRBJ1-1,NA,TGTGCCAGCTCATACAGGGAGTCGGACACTGAAGCTTTCTTT,CASSYRESDTEAFF
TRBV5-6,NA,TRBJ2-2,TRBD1,TGTGCCAGCAGTCCGGGACAGGGAAACACCGGGGAGCTGTTTTTT,CASSPGQGNTGELFF
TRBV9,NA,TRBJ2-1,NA,TGTGCCAGCAGCCCCCGGACAGACAATGAGCAGTTCTTC,CASSPRTDNEQFF